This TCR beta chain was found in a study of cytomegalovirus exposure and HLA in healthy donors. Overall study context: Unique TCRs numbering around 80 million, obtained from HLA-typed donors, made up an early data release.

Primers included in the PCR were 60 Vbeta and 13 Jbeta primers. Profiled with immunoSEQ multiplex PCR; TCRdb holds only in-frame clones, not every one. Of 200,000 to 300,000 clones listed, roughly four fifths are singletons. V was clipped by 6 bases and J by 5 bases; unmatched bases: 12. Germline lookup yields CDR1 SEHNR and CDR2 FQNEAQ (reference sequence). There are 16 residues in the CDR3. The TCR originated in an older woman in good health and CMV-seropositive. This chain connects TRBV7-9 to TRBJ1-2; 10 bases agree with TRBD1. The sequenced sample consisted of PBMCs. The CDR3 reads CASSYSPDRGHYGYTF. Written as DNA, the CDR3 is TGTGCCAGCAGTTACTCACCTGACAGGGGGCATTATGGCTACACCTTC.